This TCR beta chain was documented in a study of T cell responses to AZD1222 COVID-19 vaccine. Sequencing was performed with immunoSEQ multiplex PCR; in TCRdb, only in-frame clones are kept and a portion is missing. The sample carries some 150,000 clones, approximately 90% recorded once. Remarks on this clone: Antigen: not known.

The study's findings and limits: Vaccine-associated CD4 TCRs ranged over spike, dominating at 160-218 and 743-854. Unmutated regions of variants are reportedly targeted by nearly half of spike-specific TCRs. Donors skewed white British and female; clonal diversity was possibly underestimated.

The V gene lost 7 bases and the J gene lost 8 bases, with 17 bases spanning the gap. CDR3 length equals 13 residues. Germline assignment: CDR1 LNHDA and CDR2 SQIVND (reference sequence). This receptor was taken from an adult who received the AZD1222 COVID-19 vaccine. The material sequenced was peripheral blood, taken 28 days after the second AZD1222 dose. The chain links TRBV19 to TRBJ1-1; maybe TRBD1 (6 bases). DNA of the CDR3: TGTGCCAGTAAGATGGCCCGGGGGACAGAAGCTTTCTTT. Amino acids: CASKMARGTEAFF.